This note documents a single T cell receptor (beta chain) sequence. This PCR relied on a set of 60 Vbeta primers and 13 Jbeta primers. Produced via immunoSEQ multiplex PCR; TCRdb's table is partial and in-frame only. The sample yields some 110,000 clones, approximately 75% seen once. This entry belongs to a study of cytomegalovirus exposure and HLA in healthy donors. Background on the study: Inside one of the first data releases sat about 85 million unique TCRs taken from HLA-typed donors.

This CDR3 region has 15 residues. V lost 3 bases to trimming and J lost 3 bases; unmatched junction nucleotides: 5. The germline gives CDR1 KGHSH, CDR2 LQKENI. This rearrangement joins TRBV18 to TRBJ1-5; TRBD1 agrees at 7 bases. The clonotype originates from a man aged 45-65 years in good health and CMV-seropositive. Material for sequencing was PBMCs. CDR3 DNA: TGTGCCAGCTCACCGCAGGACAGGTCCAATCAGCCCCAGCATTTT. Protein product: CASSPQDRSNQPQHF. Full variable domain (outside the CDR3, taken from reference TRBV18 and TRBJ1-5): NAGVMQNPRHLVRRRGQEARLRCSPMKGHSHVYWYRQLPEEGLKFMVYLQKENIIDESGMPKERFSAEFPKEGPSILRIQQVVRGDSAAYFCASSPQDRSNQPQHFGDGTRLSIL.